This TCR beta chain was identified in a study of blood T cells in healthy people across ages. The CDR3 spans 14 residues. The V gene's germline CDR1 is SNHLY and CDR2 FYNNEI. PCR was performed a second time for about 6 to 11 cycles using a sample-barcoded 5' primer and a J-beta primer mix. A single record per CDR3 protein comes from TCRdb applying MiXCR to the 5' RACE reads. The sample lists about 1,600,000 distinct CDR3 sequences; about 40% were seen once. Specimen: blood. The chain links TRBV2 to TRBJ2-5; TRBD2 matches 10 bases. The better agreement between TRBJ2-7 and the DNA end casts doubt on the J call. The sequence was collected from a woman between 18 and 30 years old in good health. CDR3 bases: TGTGCCAGCGTTAGCGGGGGGACCTCTCGCGAGCAGTACTTC. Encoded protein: CASVSGGTSREQYF.